This TCR beta chain was recorded in a study of cytomegalovirus exposure and HLA in healthy donors. General study findings and limits: Most TCR beta V segments were productive about 87% or about 30% of the time in an earlier analysis. Most TCRs appeared rarely, but some public TCRs recurred in many donors.

Researchers ran the PCR with 60 Vbeta and 13 Jbeta primers. The protocol was immunoSEQ multiplex PCR, while the TCRdb copy is restricted to in-frame clones and leaves out a portion. The specimen's table records 140,000 to 150,000 clones. The CDR3 has 13 residues. Per germline, CDR1 MNHEY and CDR2 SVGAGI. V dropped 4 bases and J dropped 4 bases, with 10 bases sitting between them. Worth noting for this clone: Its antigen is not identified.

The source material was PBMCs. This clonotype was obtained from a male donor in good health and CMV-seronegative. The chain uses TRBV6-5 and TRBJ1-1; D is unresolved. The CDR3 sequence: CASSSYRRTEAFF. DNA for the CDR3: TGTGCCAGCAGTTCCTACAGACGCACTGAAGCTTTCTTT.